This TCR beta chain is drawn from a study of early stage breast cancer tumors (dated by TCRdb to between 2016 and 2019). Some background on the complete study: Of the approximately 15 invasive breast tumors, some twelve were found to be estrogen receptor-positive, progesterone receptor-positive and HER2-negative. Of the approximately 12 ER+/PR+/HER2- tumors, eight were classified as invasive ductal carcinomas and four as invasive lobular carcinomas. A read coverage of roughly 10-fold per sample was achieved on average. A total of about 2,800,000 templates, representing some 1.2 million unique clonotypes, were detected across all samples. What the study reported, not specific to this receptor: Because the cohort was small, analysis by tumor subtype was not possible. Compared with adjacent normal breast tissue, tumors had around 2.6-fold higher T cell density and higher clonality. Repertoires from blood and normal breast were more alike than repertoires from blood and tumor, and in about 85% of the 16 patients, comparing each tissue with blood separated tumor from normal. Chain pairing and functional markers such as CD4, CD8 and FOXP3 were missed by bulk genomic DNA sequencing of unsorted cells. Enriched TCRB sequences shared across patients were found to be mostly commonly generated sequences that were unlikely to play an important role in the tumor microenvironment.

Turning to this clone: The clone's antigen remains unknown. No base quality values were provided; no much bigger clone lies one nucleotide off.

V sheds 10 bases and J sheds 2 bases, leaving 19 bases between their ends. In the germline V gene (reference sequence), CDR1 corresponds to WNHNN and CDR2 to SYGVQD. The CDR3 measures 15 amino acids from cysteine to phenylalanine. Only the CDR3 portion is preserved as DNA: 45 bases, with reading frame beginning at the first base. Two independent genomic DNA replicates were amplified for each sample, with 0.5 ug used for blood and around 1.5 ug for tumor or normal breast. Following the manufacturer's instructions, the ImmunoSeq Intro kit was used to carry out TCRB sequencing on genomic DNA. Multiplex PCR was run for approximately 29 cycles using proprietary primers and spike-in control sequences for absolute quantification. Single-end 150-bp reads were used to sequence an 87-bp fragment covering the CDR3 and the flanking V and J genes. Each lane of an Illumina MiSeq running version 3.0 chemistry carried seven multiplexed samples, with two replicates apiece. The study's processing was this. The vendor's proprietary pipeline processed the raw data and merged both replicates into a single result for each sample. Clonotypes were defined as productive rearrangements sharing the V-gene family, CDR3 amino acid sequence and J-gene segment. Clonality was computed as 1 minus the normalized Shannon entropy (Pielou evenness) of TCRB abundances. T cell density was estimated as total templates divided by the number of input cells, with the number of input cells inferred from the DNA input amount. Recon, run with its default parameters, was used to estimate overall repertoire diversity and clonality. Clonotypes with over 0.1% abundance in tumor and at least 32-fold higher abundance in tumor than in normal breast were defined as tumor-enriched. The source is immuneACCESS, and TCRdb retained only in-frame sequences with V and J called. Part of the clones is not carried over; for the studies checked, unresolved V genes explain less than half of this, and the remainder is unexplained. For V, J and clone size, that table is used; D and trimming come from the DNA. Here the sample has nearly 70,000 clones; approximately 84% occur a single time. In total, the top ten clones hold 4.7% of the sample.

The study profiled bulk TCR beta-chain repertoires in matched peripheral blood, tumor and adjacent normal breast tissue taken from some 17 patients with early-stage breast cancer. Before surgery, whole blood (about 4.5-11 mL) was collected into EDTA tubes and processed within 2 hours. Ficoll-Paque centrifugation in SepMate-50 tubes was used to isolate peripheral blood mononuclear cells. For storage in liquid nitrogen, PBMCs were cryopreserved as aliquots of about 1.9 to 4 million cells in about 90% FBS with around 10% DMSO. The Qiagen AllPrep DNA/RNA Mini kit was used for genomic DNA extraction. Sequenced: blood. The sequence was obtained from a person aged 35 to 50 with breast cancer. The rearranged chain carries TRBV10-1 and TRBJ2-3, with a weak D call of TRBD2 (5 bases match). The DNA reads TGCGCCACCTCATCGAGGGTCGTTAACACAGATACGCAGTATTTT. Translated, it gives CATSSRVVNTDTQYF.